Below are 2 T cell receptor beta chains sequenced from a single sample in a study of cytomegalovirus exposure and HLA in healthy donors. Sequencing was performed with immunoSEQ multiplex PCR; in TCRdb, only in-frame clones are kept and a portion is missing. The sample consists of around 250,000 clones, roughly 89% of them appearing once. The sequencing sample was made of PBMCs. The receptors were sampled from a woman aged 18-29 years in good health and CMV-seronegative.

This clone was observed a few times. V is TRBV19 and J is TRBJ2-1; 7 nucleotides match TRBD2. CDR3 length: 15 amino acids. The germline CDR1 and CDR2 sequences are LNHDA and SQIVND (reference sequence). J lost 4 bases, V lost 3 bases, and 6 bases had no gene match. CDR3 DNA: TGTGCCAGTAGTATCCTGGGACTATCTTACAATGAGCAGTTCTTC. This encodes CASSILGLSYNEQFF.

The chain carries TRBV6-5 and TRBJ2-3; TRBD2 agrees at 10 bases. V lost 6 bases to trimming and J lost 4 bases; unmatched junction nucleotides: 7. This CDR3 spans 15 amino acids. CDR1 MNHEY and CDR2 SVGAGI come from the germline V gene. The CDR3 sequence: CASRTAGGGADTQYF. CDR3 bases: TGTGCCAGCAGAACAGCGGGGGGGGGCGCAGATACGCAGTATTTT.